This T cell receptor beta chain was sequenced during a study of molecular identifiers for immune sequencing clone quantification. This clonotype was counted only a few times. For naive CD8 T cells, sorting used the CD8+CD4-CCR7+CD45RA+ phenotype. The bulk TCR libraries were made with methods described before and with listed TCR primers. TCRdb processed the PCR reads anew with MiXCR; each CDR3 protein has one entry. Of around 65,000 distinct CDR3 sequences listed, around a sixth were seen once; the top ten hold approximately 1.5%. With 4 bases removed from V and 0 bases from J, the gap between germline ends came to 11 bases. CDR3 length equals 15 residues. Per germline, CDR1 SGHNT and CDR2 YYREEE (reference sequence).

What was sequenced was naive CD8+ T cells from blood, with Jurkat cell RNA spiked in. Subset meaning: FACS-sorted CD8+CD4-CCR7+CD45RA+ naive T cells. The clonotype comes from a human donor in good health. Some libraries in this study had Jurkat cell RNA spiked in. The rearrangement uses TRBV5-4 and TRBJ2-1, with D unresolved. In DNA, the CDR3 is TGTGCCAGCAGCCCCGACCTGAGCTCCTACAATGAGCAGTTCTTC. It yields the protein CASSPDLSSYNEQFF.